Presented here are 29 T cell receptor beta chains from one specimen sequenced in a study. TCRdb re-called the 5' RACE reads through MiXCR, storing one row per CDR3 protein. This table holds 1,500 or so distinct CDR3 sequences, 8% to 9% found once. What was sequenced was central memory T cells from blood PBMCs. This sample's subset: central memory CD4+ T cells. The receptors stem from a female donor with HIV.

This clonotype is deemed large (0.1 to 1%). Here the CDR3 reads CAWSDSRAEAFF. CDR3 bases: TGTGCCTGGAGTGACAGCCGGGCTGAAGCTTTCTTT. This rearrangement joins TRBV30 to TRBJ1-1; D is uncertain. The germline gives CDR1 GTSNPN, CDR2 SVGIG (reference sequence). CDR3 length equals 12 residues. Trimming shortened V by 1 base and J by 6 bases, and 9 bases separated the two germline ends.

This clonotype showed up just a few times. This chain uses TRBV6-5 with TRBJ1-1, with a tentative D call TRBD1 (6 bases). Germline V gives CDR1 MNHEY, CDR2 SVGAGI. The CDR3 consists of 14 residues. V lost 6 bases and J lost 0, with 11 bases in between. CDR3 protein: CASSTGGVNTEAFF. Here the CDR3 DNA reads TGTGCCAGCAGCACGGGGGGCGTGAACACTGAAGCTTTCTTT.

Relative to its sample, this clonotype is medium-sized. The chain recombines TRBV19 with TRBJ1-2; 12 bases are a match to TRBD1. The germline CDR1 and CDR2 sequences are LNHDA and SQIVND (reference sequence). The length of the CDR3 is 14 residues. V gave up 3 bases and J gave up 6 bases; unmatched junction bases: 2. The DNA for the CDR3 is TGTGCCAGTAGTATCGGGACAGGGGGCGATGGCTACACCTTC. This encodes CASSIGTGGDGYTF. The complete variable domain, with remaining parts taken from reference TRBV19 and TRBJ1-2, reads DGGITQSPKYLFRKEGQNVTLSCEQNLNHDAMYWYRQDPGQGLRLIYYSQIVNDFQKGDIAEGYSVSREKKESFPLTVTSAQKNPTAFYLCASSIGTGGDGYTFGSGTRLTVV.

The V call is TRBV12-3 or TRBV12-4, the J call TRBJ2-1; D may be TRBD1 (5 bases). Trimming cost V 5 bases and J 7 bases, with 15 bases left between them. The CDR3 loop spans 14 amino acids. CDR3: CASSPSRGINEQFF. The CDR3, as DNA: TGTGCCAGCAGTCCCAGTAGGGGAATTAATGAGCAGTTCTTC.

By sample share, this clonotype is medium-sized (0.01 to 0.1%). V is TRBV23-1 and J is TRBJ2-7; D may correspond to TRBD1 or TRBD2 (5 bases each). TRBV23-1 is marked as an open reading frame, function uncertain. The V end was cut by 5 bases, the J end by 2 bases, with 19 bases between. This CDR3 region has 16 residues. CDR3 coding DNA: TGCGCCAGCAGTAAACAAAGCCGGGACCGAACCTACGAGCAGTACTTC. Residues: CASSKQSRDRTYEQYF.

This clonotype was observed a few times. This rearrangement joins TRBV30 to TRBJ1-2; the match to TRBD1 covers 9 bases. V shed 2 bases, J shed 2 bases, and the junction held 6 bases outside the gene matches. CDR3 size: 15 residues. Looked up from germline, CDR1 is GTSNPN and CDR2 is SVGIG (reference sequence). The CDR3 DNA follows: TGTGCCTGGAGTCCCGGACAGGGGCGGAACTATGGCTACACCTTC. Encoded protein: CAWSPGQGRNYGYTF.

This clonotype is labeled as large. The chain joins TRBV11-3 to TRBJ1-1; possible D gene TRBD1, 6 bases. The CDR3 has 13 amino acids. Trimming pared 5 bases from V and 8 bases from J, leaving 15 bases between. From germline, CDR1 is SGHNT and CDR2 YENEEA. The CDR3 loop reads CASSPHQGLEAFF. The CDR3 DNA reads as TGTGCCAGCAGCCCCCACCAGGGGTTGGAAGCTTTCTTT.

The V and J genes are TRBV15 and TRBJ2-1, with D perhaps matching TRBD2 (5 bases). Germline CDR1 LNHNV, CDR2 YYDKDF (reference sequence). Trimming removed 5 bases from V and 3 bases from J, with 5 bases in between. This CDR3 is built from 12 residues. The CDR3, as DNA: TGTGCCACCAGCGGACTCTACAATGAGCAGTTCTTC. Translation: CATSGLYNEQFF.

In its sample, this clonotype is large. This chain connects TRBV15 to TRBJ1-5; no clear D. Looked up from germline, CDR1 is LNHNV and CDR2 is YYDKDF (reference sequence). Trimming removed 2 bases at V and 6 bases at J, with 5 bases between. This CDR3 is built from 12 residues. In DNA form, the CDR3 reads TGTGCCACCAGCAGACCCGGTCAGCCCCAGCATTTT. Amino acids: CATSRPGQPQHF.

The chain employs TRBV6-1 and TRBJ2-2, with a weak D call TRBD2 (5 bases). This CDR3 is 14 amino acids long. V was cut by 8 bases and J by 1 base, with 11 bases left in between. Germline V gene lookup returns CDR1 MNHNS and CDR2 SASEGT. Here the CDR3 DNA reads TGTGCCAGCGGGAGATGGCAGAACACCGGGGAGCTGTTTTTT. It is translated as CASGRWQNTGELFF.

Sample share makes this clonotype medium-sized (0.01 to 0.1%). The chain recombines TRBV6-1 with TRBJ1-1; D unclear. This CDR3 has 14 amino acids. Trimming took off 4 bases at V and 0 bases at J, with 9 bases between the two ends. The germline CDR1 and CDR2 sequences are MNHNS and SASEGT. CDR3 sequence reads: CASSASWLNTEAFF. CDR3 coding DNA: TGTGCCAGCAGTGCAAGTTGGTTGAACACTGAAGCTTTCTTT.

Within the sample, this clonotype is medium-sized. V gene TRBV7-2 combines with J gene TRBJ1-1; unclear D gene. This CDR3 contains 12 residues. Trimming stripped 11 bases from V and 1 base from J, with 11 bases between. Germline assignment: CDR1 SGHTA and CDR2 FQGNSA. The CDR3 nucleotides are TGTGCCGGGCGCCGGGGGAACACTGAAGCTTTCTTT. Its protein product is CAGRRGNTEAFF.

This clonotype was counted only a few times. The J gene is TRBJ1-5, the V gene TRBV10-3; 7 nucleotides align to TRBD1. The CDR3 sequence is 15 residues long. Germline V gene sequence: CDR1 ENHRY, CDR2 SYGVKD. Trimming at V came to 10 bases and at J to 3 bases, leaving 12 bases not matched to a gene. The CDR3 loop is CATALDRSDNQPQHF. The CDR3 region has the DNA TGTGCCACCGCCTTGGACAGGTCTGACAATCAGCCCCAGCATTTT.

This clonotype counts as medium-sized (0.01 to 0.1%). This chain links TRBV6-1 with TRBJ2-6; TRBD1 matches 8 bases. The V segment lost 0 bases and the J segment 2 bases; nucleotides outside the gene matches: 9. Germline CDR1 and CDR2: MNHNS and SASEGT. The CDR3 is 19 residues long. The CDR3 spells CASSEAATGASPGANVLTF. DNA of the CDR3: TGTGCCAGCAGTGAAGCAGCGACAGGGGCGTCCCCTGGGGCCAACGTCCTGACTTTC.

This clonotype was counted between two and nine times. The chain uses TRBV3-1 and TRBJ1-6; no definite D call. Trimming removed 0 bases at V and 9 bases at J, with 12 bases between. Germline V gene data show CDR1 as LGHDT and CDR2 as YNNKEL (reference sequence). The CDR3 is 15 residues long. Here the CDR3 DNA reads TGTGCCAGCAGCCAAGATTCAATTATAGGTTCACCCCTCCACTTT. Amino acids: CASSQDSIIGSPLHF.

The genes are TRBV7-2 and TRBJ1-2; TRBD1 is a possible D gene (5 bases). CDR3 length: 16 residues. V was clipped by 3 bases and J by 6 bases, with 20 bases between them. Germline CDR1 SGHTA, CDR2 FQGNSA. In DNA, the CDR3 is TGTGCCAGCAGCTTGGAGGAGAGGATACGGGGGGATGGCTACACCTTC. Its translation: CASSLEERIRGDGYTF.

This clonotype is classed as large. The V and J genes are TRBV30 and TRBJ1-1; D is possibly TRBD1 (5 bases). The CDR3 has 14 residues. Trimming left V 4 bases short and J 1 base short, with 13 bases between. Germline CDR1 is GTSNPN and CDR2 is SVGIG (reference sequence). DNA of the CDR3: TGTGCCTGGACTAGGGGACGGGAGAACACTGAAGCTTTCTTT. It translates to CAWTRGRENTEAFF.

CDR3 DNA: TGTGCCACCAGCAGAAAAGGCACACTGAACACTGAAGCTTTCTTT. As protein: CATSRKGTLNTEAFF. The chain recombines TRBV15 with TRBJ1-1; D is uncertain. CDR3 length equals 15 residues. Trimming removed 2 bases at V and 0 bases at J, with 10 bases between. The germline gives CDR1 LNHNV, CDR2 YYDKDF (reference sequence). The full variable domain, in which reference TRBV15 and TRBJ1-1 provide the parts outside the CDR3, is DAMVIQNPRYQVTQFGKPVTLSCSQTLNHNVMYWYQQKSSQAPKLLFHYYDKDFNNEADTPDNFQSRRPNTSFCFLDIRSPGLGDTAMYLCATSRKGTLNTEAFFGQGTRLTVV.

The gene calls are TRBV30 and TRBJ1-2; D is unclear. This CDR3 comprises 13 residues. CDR1 GTSNPN and CDR2 SVGIG come from the germline V gene (reference sequence). The V gene lost 3 bases and the J gene lost 4 bases, with 12 bases spanning the gap. This CDR3 is CAWSRTASYGYTF. The CDR3 DNA sequence: TGTGCCTGGAGCAGGACCGCGAGCTATGGCTACACCTTC.

The J gene is TRBJ2-1, the V gene TRBV4-3, with D uncertain. The CDR3 has 16 amino acids. Germline V gene data show CDR1 as LGHNA and CDR2 as YSLEER. V shed 0 bases and J shed 0 bases, with 9 bases lying between them. The CDR3, as DNA: TGCGCCAGCAGCCAAGAGGGTCTTGGCTCCTACAATGAGCAGTTCTTC. Translating gives CASSQEGLGSYNEQFF.

This clonotype ranks as medium-sized (0.01 to 0.1%). The V call is TRBV11-3, the J call TRBJ2-3; D is undetermined. The germline V and J ends were trimmed by 5 bases and 7 bases, with 13 bases remaining between them. The germline V gene has CDR1 SGHNT and CDR2 YENEEA. CDR3 length equals 13 residues. The CDR3 nucleotides read TGTGCCAGCAGCGCGTTCGCGGAACATACGCAGTATTTT. Translating it yields CASSAFAEHTQYF.

This clonotype is medium-sized by share. J is TRBJ1-1 and V is TRBV7-2; 7 bases map to TRBD1. The CDR3 has 14 residues. Germline V gives CDR1 SGHTA, CDR2 FQGNSA. V shed 4 bases, J shed 4 bases, and the junction held 6 bases outside the gene matches. DNA for the CDR3: TGTGCCAGCAGCTCGGCGGGACAGATCACTGAAGCTTTCTTT. Amino acids: CASSSAGQITEAFF.

This clonotype was found a few times. J is TRBJ1-1 and V is TRBV5-1, with no clear D. Germline V gene lookup returns CDR1 SGHRS and CDR2 YFSETQ. Between the trimmed V and J ends, which lost 1 base and 4 bases, there was a span of 14 bases. The CDR3 runs 15 residues. This CDR3 is CASSLRAGGLTEAFF. The CDR3 coding sequence is TGCGCCAGCAGCTTGCGAGCCGGAGGGCTCACTGAAGCTTTCTTT.

In its sample, this clonotype ranks as medium-sized. This chain uses TRBV7-2 with TRBJ2-2; no clear D gene. Germline V gene lookup returns CDR1 SGHTA and CDR2 FQGNSA. CDR3 length: 13 amino acids. Trimming took 2 bases from V and 8 from J, leaving 9 bases between them. CDR3 DNA sequence: TGTGCCAGCAGCTTAAGAGATCCAGGGGAGCTGTTTTTT. The encoded protein is CASSLRDPGELFF.

This rearrangement joins TRBV10-3 to TRBJ2-1, with TRBD2 matching over 11 bases. With V trimmed by 6 bases and J by 3 bases, 1 base remained unmatched. Germline V gene data show CDR1 as ENHRY and CDR2 as SYGVKD. The CDR3 sequence is 14 residues long. The chain's CDR3 is CAISTSGGYNEQFF. CDR3 in DNA: TGTGCCATCAGCACTAGCGGGGGCTACAATGAGCAGTTCTTC.

By share, this clonotype ranks as medium-sized. The CDR3 loop reads CASSPTGRNYGYTF. The CDR3 DNA reads TGTGCCAGCAGTCCTACGGGACGGAACTATGGCTACACCTTC. The chain joins TRBV28 to TRBJ1-2; tentatively, D is TRBD1 (5 bases). From germline, CDR1 is MDHEN and CDR2 SYDVKM. Deletions cut 5 bases from V and 2 bases from J, with 12 bases between. The CDR3 is 14 amino acids.

The chain uses TRBV10-3 and TRBJ1-1, with TRBD1 matching over 8 bases. The CDR3 loop spans 13 amino acids. Per the germline V gene, CDR1 is ENHRY and CDR2 is SYGVKD. The CDR3 here is CAAGQGANTEAFF. The CDR3 DNA follows: TGTGCGGCGGGGCAGGGGGCGAACACTGAAGCTTTCTTT.

This clonotype counts as medium-sized. CDR3 region: CATSRDLQNQPQHF. For the CDR3, the DNA is TGTGCCACCAGCAGAGACCTCCAAAATCAGCCCCAGCATTTT. This chain joins TRBV15 and TRBJ1-5; D unresolved. The CDR3 runs 14 residues. Germline assignment: CDR1 LNHNV and CDR2 YYDKDF (reference sequence). Trimming left V 0 bases short and J 4 bases short, with 7 bases between.

By share, this clonotype counts as large. This sequence joins TRBV6-2 or TRBV6-3 and TRBJ1-3, with unresolved D. This CDR3 contains 16 residues. Germline-derived CDR1 and CDR2 are MNHEY and SVGEGT. The V end was cut by 1 base, the J end by 0 bases, with 10 bases between. The CDR3 region is CASSYFGRSSGNTIYF. CDR3 DNA: TGTGCCAGCAGTTACTTTGGACGGAGCTCTGGAAACACCATATATTTT.